This is a list of T cell receptor beta chains from one sample in a study of blood T cell repertoires in COVID-19. Libraries were prepared by immunoSEQ multiplex PCR; TCRdb keeps only in-frame clonotypes and omits some of them. Of more than 110,000 clones in the sample, 84% are singletons; the top ten hold 1.5% to 2%. Sequenced: PBMCs or T cells enriched from blood (not recorded which). The receptors shown here come from a woman younger than 35 who had been exposed to COVID-19. Both conserved end residues are part of each CDR3. D genes are given only for firm matches. Rows may omit the clone size; those that give it use once, few, many or a size class.

J: TRBJ2-7
size: -
V: TRBV28
D: TRBD1
DNA: TGTGCCAGCAGCGAGGGGGACAGGTACTACGAGCAGTACTTC
CDR3: CASSEGDRYYEQYF

J: TRBJ1-5
size: -
V: TRBV7-2
D: TRBD1
DNA: TGTGCCAGCAGCATGAAGACAGGGACCTTAAATCAGCCCCAGCATTTT
CDR3: CASSMKTGTLNQPQHF

J: TRBJ2-7
size: many
V: TRBV7-6
D: TRBD2
DNA: TGTGCCAGCAGCTTAGGCCCCTTAGCCAAAGCGGGGGAGCAGTACTTC
CDR3: CASSLGPLAKAGEQYF

J: TRBJ2-7
size: -
V: TRBV6-4
D: -
DNA: TGTGCCAGCAGAAAAAGCGGGTCTTACGAGCAGTACTTC
CDR3: CASRKSGSYEQYF

J: TRBJ2-2
size: -
V: TRBV7-8
D: -
DNA: TGTGCCAGCTTATCTATGGCCGGGGAGCTGTTTTTT
CDR3: CASLSMAGELFF

J: TRBJ2-1
size: -
V: TRBV19
D: -
DNA: TGTGCCAGTATTTCCGGGAGCTCCTACAATGAGCAGTTCTTC
CDR3: CASISGSSYNEQFF

J: TRBJ2-1
size: -
V: TRBV6-5
D: TRBD2
DNA: TGTGCCAGCAATCCCGGACTAGCGGGAAGGAATGAGCAGTTCTTC
CDR3: CASNPGLAGRNEQFF

J: TRBJ2-3
size: -
V: TRBV7-9
D: TRBD2
DNA: TGTGCCAGCAGCGAAAAACCACGACTAGCAGTAGGGTCGCAGTATTTT
CDR3: CASSEKPRLAVGSQYF

J: TRBJ2-7
size: -
V: TRBV12-3/TRBV12-4
D: -
DNA: TGTGCCAGCAGTTTTACAGGGACCTACGAGCAGTACTTC
CDR3: CASSFTGTYEQYF

J: TRBJ2-1
size: -
V: TRBV4-2
D: -
DNA: TGTGCCAGCAGCCAAGATCGAGGGAGAGGGAGCTTCTACAATGAGCAGTTCTTC
CDR3: CASSQDRGRGSFYNEQFF

J: TRBJ2-7
size: -
V: TRBV7-9
D: TRBD1
DNA: TGTGCCAGCAGCTTACAGGGGGCAGGTTACCTCTCCTACGAGCAGTACTTC
CDR3: CASSLQGAGYLSYEQYF

J: TRBJ1-5
size: -
V: TRBV27
D: -
DNA: TGTGCCAGCAGAACAGCTAATCAGCCCCAGCATTTT
CDR3: CASRTANQPQHF

J: TRBJ1-2
size: -
V: TRBV7-2
D: TRBD1
DNA: TGTGCCAGCAGCCCGGGACAGGGGTATTCAGGCTACACCTTC
CDR3: CASSPGQGYSGYTF

J: TRBJ1-2
size: -
V: TRBV24-1
D: -
DNA: TGTGCCACCAGTGCAGCAGAAGGGGGTGGCTACACCTTC
CDR3: CATSAAEGGGYTF

J: TRBJ1-2
size: once
V: TRBV5-6
D: -
DNA: TGTGCCAGCAGCTTGGATCCCGGGAGCTATGGCTACACCTTC
CDR3: CASSLDPGSYGYTF

J: TRBJ1-1
size: -
V: TRBV27
D: -
DNA: TGTGCCAGCAGTTTCCTTTCCGGGGGGTACACTGAAGCTTTCTTT
CDR3: CASSFLSGGYTEAFF

J: TRBJ1-1
size: -
V: TRBV5-1
D: TRBD1
DNA: TGCGCCAGCAGCCTTACAGGGGAGATGAACACTGAAGCTTTCTTT
CDR3: CASSLTGEMNTEAFF

J: TRBJ2-2
size: -
V: TRBV10-2
D: TRBD1
DNA: TGCGCCAGCAGTGAGTCGGACAGGGGGCGGGCCGGGGAGCTGTTTTTT
CDR3: CASSESDRGRAGELFF

J: TRBJ2-1
size: -
V: TRBV28
D: TRBD2
DNA: TGTGCCAGCAGTTCCCCGGGACTAGCCAATGAGCAGTTCTTC
CDR3: CASSSPGLANEQFF

J: TRBJ2-7
size: -
V: TRBV5-6
D: -
DNA: TGTGCCAGCAGCCCAACTGGTAGCAACGAGCAGTACTTC
CDR3: CASSPTGSNEQYF

J: TRBJ2-1
size: -
V: TRBV9
D: TRBD2
DNA: TGTGCCAGCAGCGCCGTAGCGGGAAAGGCAAATGAGCAGTTCTTC
CDR3: CASSAVAGKANEQFF

J: TRBJ1-6
size: -
V: TRBV2
D: TRBD1
DNA: TGTGCCAGCAGGGAAGGGACAGGGAATTCACCCCTCCACTTT
CDR3: CASREGTGNSPLHF

J: TRBJ1-4
size: -
V: TRBV10-3
D: TRBD1
DNA: TGTGCCATCAGGGACAGGATTAATGAAAAACTGTTTTTT
CDR3: CAIRDRINEKLFF

J: TRBJ1-5
size: few
V: TRBV5-8
D: TRBD1
DNA: TGTGCCAGCAGCCTACAGGGGAATCAGCCCCAGCATTTT
CDR3: CASSLQGNQPQHF

J: TRBJ1-5
size: -
V: TRBV28
D: -
DNA: TGTGCCAGCAAAATTGGGGAGTATAGCAATCAGCCCCAGCATTTT
CDR3: CASKIGEYSNQPQHF

J: TRBJ1-2
size: -
V: TRBV11-2
D: -
DNA: TGTGCCAGCAGCCCCAACGTAAATGGCGGCTACACCTTC
CDR3: CASSPNVNGGYTF

J: TRBJ2-5
size: few
V: TRBV5-1
D: -
DNA: TGCGCCAGCAGCGGGGCGATCCAAGAGACCCAGTACTTC
CDR3: CASSGAIQETQYF

J: TRBJ1-2
size: -
V: TRBV18
D: TRBD1
DNA: TGTGCCAGCCTCGACAGGGTGGACGGCTACACCTTC
CDR3: CASLDRVDGYTF

J: TRBJ1-6
size: -
V: TRBV10-2
D: -
DNA: TGCGCCAGCAGTGACGGACAGTTAAATTCACCCCTCCACTTT
CDR3: CASSDGQLNSPLHF

J: TRBJ2-7
size: few
V: TRBV29-1
D: -
DNA: TGCAGCGTTGAATTGAGGGATTACGAGCAGTACTTC
CDR3: CSVELRDYEQYF

J: TRBJ2-3
size: once
V: TRBV27
D: -
DNA: TGTGCCAGTTCCCGACAGGAGAGCACAGATACGCAGTATTTT
CDR3: CASSRQESTDTQYF

J: TRBJ2-5
size: -
V: TRBV4-1
D: -
DNA: TGCGCCAGCAGTCTAGACCCGGGGTCAGAGACCCAGTACTTC
CDR3: CASSLDPGSETQYF

J: TRBJ1-1
size: -
V: TRBV5-1
D: -
DNA: TGCGCCAGCAGTGAGCAAACTGAAGCTTTCTTT
CDR3: CASSEQTEAFF

J: TRBJ2-4
size: few
V: TRBV11-2
D: -
DNA: TGTGCCAGCAGCTTAGTCCGGGGGTCGACCAAAAACATTCAGTACTTC
CDR3: CASSLVRGSTKNIQYF

J: TRBJ2-7
size: -
V: TRBV28
D: TRBD1
DNA: TGTGCCAGCACCGGGACAGGGAATCGGGCCTACGAGCAGTACTTC
CDR3: CASTGTGNRAYEQYF

J: TRBJ2-2
size: once
V: TRBV7-6
D: TRBD2
DNA: TGTGCCAGCAGCTTAGCAGATAGCGGGAGATACACCGGGGAGCTGTTTTTT
CDR3: CASSLADSGRYTGELFF

J: TRBJ2-1
size: -
V: TRBV11-3
D: TRBD1
DNA: TGTGCCAGCAGCCCCGGGACAGGGCCATACAATGAGCAGTTCTTC
CDR3: CASSPGTGPYNEQFF

J: TRBJ1-6
size: few
V: TRBV27
D: -
DNA: TGTGCCAGCAAGCGTACCATGGTTAATAATTCACCCCTCCACTTT
CDR3: CASKRTMVNNSPLHF

J: TRBJ1-5
size: -
V: TRBV7-9
D: TRBD1
DNA: TGTGCCAGCAGCTTAGCGGCGGGACAGGGGGAGTATCAGCCCCAGCATTTT
CDR3: CASSLAAGQGEYQPQHF

J: TRBJ1-2
size: -
V: TRBV9
D: TRBD1
DNA: TGTGCCAGCAGCGTAGCTCCGCAGGGGGCATATGGCTACACCTTC
CDR3: CASSVAPQGAYGYTF

J: TRBJ1-5
size: -
V: TRBV19
D: TRBD1
DNA: TGTGCCAGTAGTAATACAGGGGCTGGACAGCCCCAGCATTTT
CDR3: CASSNTGAGQPQHF

J: TRBJ1-6
size: -
V: TRBV14
D: -
DNA: TGTGCCAGCAGCCAAGATGTTAGTTCACCCCTCCACTTT
CDR3: CASSQDVSSPLHF

J: TRBJ1-6
size: -
V: TRBV7-8
D: TRBD1
DNA: TGTGCCAGCAGCTCGACAGGGGGATGGAATTCACCCCTCCACTTT
CDR3: CASSSTGGWNSPLHF

J: TRBJ2-7
size: once
V: TRBV4-1
D: -
DNA: TGCGCCAGCAGCCAAGTCGGACAGAAAAGCTACGAGCAGTACTTC
CDR3: CASSQVGQKSYEQYF

J: TRBJ1-2
size: once
V: TRBV3-1/TRBV3-2
D: -
DNA: TGTGCCAGCAGCCATGGAGGGACTGGCTACACCTTC
CDR3: CASSHGGTGYTF